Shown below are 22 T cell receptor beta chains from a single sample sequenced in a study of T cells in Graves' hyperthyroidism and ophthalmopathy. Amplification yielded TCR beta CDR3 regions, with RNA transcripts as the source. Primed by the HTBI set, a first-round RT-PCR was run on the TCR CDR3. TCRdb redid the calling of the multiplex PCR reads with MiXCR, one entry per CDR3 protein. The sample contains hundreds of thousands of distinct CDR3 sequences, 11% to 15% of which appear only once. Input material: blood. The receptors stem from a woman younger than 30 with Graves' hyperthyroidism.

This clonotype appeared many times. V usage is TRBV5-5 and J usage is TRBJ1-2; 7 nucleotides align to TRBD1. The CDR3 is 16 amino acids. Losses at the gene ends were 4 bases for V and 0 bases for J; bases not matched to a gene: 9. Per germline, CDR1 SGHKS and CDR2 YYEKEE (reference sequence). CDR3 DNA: TGTGCCAGCAGCGTAGTGACCGGGACAGCTAACTATGGCTACACCTTC. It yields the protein CASSVVTGTANYGYTF.

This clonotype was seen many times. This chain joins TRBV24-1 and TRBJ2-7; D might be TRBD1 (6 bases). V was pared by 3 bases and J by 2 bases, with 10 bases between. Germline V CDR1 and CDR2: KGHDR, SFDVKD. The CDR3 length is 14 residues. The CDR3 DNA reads TGTGCCACCAGTGATGCGGCAGGGGCCTACGAGCAGTACTTC. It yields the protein CATSDAAGAYEQYF.

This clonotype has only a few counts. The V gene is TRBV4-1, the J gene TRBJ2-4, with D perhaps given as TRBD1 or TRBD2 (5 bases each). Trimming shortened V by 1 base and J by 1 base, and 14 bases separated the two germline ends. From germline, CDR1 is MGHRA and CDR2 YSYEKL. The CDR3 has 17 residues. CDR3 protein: CASSQVQRGVAKNIQYF. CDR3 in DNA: TGCGCCAGCAGCCAAGTGCAGAGAGGGGTGGCCAAAAACATTCAGTACTTC.

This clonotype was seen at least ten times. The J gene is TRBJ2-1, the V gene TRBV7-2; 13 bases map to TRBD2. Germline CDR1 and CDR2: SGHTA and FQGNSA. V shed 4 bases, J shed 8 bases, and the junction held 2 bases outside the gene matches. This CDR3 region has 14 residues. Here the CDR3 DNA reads TGTGCCAGCAGCTGGACTAGCGGGAGTTATGAGCAGTTCTTC. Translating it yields CASSWTSGSYEQFF. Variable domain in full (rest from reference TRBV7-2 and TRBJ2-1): GAGVSQSPSNKVTEKGKDVELRCDPISGHTALYWYRQSLGQGLEFLIYFQGNSAPDKSGLPSDRFSAERTGGSVSTLTIQRTQQEDSAVYLCASSWTSGSYEQFFGPGTRLTVL.

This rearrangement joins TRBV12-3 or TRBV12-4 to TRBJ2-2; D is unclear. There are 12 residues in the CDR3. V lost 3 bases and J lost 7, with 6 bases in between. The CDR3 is CASSFHIGELFF. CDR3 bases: TGTGCCAGCAGTTTTCATATCGGGGAGCTGTTTTTT.

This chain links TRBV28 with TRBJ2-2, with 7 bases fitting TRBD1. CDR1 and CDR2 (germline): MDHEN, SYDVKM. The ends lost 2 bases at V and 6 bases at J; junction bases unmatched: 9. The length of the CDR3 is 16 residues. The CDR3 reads CASSLGYRGVPGELFF. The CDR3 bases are TGTGCCAGCAGTTTAGGGTACAGGGGTGTCCCCGGGGAGCTGTTTTTT.

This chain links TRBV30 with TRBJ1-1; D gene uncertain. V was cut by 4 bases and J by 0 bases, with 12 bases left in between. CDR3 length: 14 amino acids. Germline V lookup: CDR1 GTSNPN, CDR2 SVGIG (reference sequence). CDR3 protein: CAWTSGAMNTEAFF. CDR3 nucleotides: TGTGCCTGGACCTCAGGTGCCATGAACACTGAAGCTTTCTTT.

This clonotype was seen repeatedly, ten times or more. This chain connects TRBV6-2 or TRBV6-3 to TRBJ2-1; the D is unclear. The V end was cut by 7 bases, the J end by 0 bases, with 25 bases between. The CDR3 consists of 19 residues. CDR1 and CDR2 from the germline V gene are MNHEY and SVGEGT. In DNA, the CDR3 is TGTGCCAGCACGGCTAGACGACGACCTGGTCCGAGCTCCTACAATGAGCAGTTCTTC. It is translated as CASTARRRPGPSSYNEQFF.

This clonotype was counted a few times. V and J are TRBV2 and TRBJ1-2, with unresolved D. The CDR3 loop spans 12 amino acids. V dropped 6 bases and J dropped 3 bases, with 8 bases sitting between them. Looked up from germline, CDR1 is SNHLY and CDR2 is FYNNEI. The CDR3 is CASSGVDYGYTF. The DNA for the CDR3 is TGTGCCAGCAGCGGGGTAGACTATGGCTACACCTTC.

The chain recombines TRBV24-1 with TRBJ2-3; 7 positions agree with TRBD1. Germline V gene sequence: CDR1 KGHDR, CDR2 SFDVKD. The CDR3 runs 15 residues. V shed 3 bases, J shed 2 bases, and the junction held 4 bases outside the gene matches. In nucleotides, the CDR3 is TGTGCCACCAGTGATCCGGGACAGACCACAGATACGCAGTATTTT. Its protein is CATSDPGQTTDTQYF.

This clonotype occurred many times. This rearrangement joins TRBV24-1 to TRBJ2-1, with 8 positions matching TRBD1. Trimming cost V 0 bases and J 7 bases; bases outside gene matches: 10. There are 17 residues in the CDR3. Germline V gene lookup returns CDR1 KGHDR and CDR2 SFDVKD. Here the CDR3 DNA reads TGTGCCACCAGTGATTTGCCAGGTCGGACAGGGCAGAATGAGCAGTTCTTC. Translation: CATSDLPGRTGQNEQFF.

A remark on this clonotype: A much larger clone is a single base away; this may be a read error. This chain's CDR3 is CASSWGDRASSYEQYF. CDR3 DNA sequence: TGTGCCAGCAGCTGGGGGGACAGGGCGAGCTCCTACGAGCAGTACTTC. This chain links TRBV11-2 with TRBJ2-7; 9 bases are a match to TRBD1. The J segment lost 0 bases and the V segment lost 4 bases, leaving 7 bases of the junction unmatched. Germline-derived CDR1 and CDR2 are SGHAT and FQNNGV. The length of the CDR3 is 16 residues. Together with reference TRBV11-2 and TRBJ2-7, the CDR3 gives the full variable domain: EAGVAQSPRYKIIEKRQSVAFWCNPISGHATLYWYQQILGQGPKLLIQFQNNGVVDDSQLPKDRFSAERLKGVDSTLKIQPAKLEDSAVYLCASSWGDRASSYEQYFGPGTRLTVT.

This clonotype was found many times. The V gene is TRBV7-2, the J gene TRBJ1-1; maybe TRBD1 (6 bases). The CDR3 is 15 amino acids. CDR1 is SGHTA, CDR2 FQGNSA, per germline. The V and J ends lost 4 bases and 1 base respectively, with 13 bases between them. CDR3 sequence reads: CASSSRQAWNTEAFF. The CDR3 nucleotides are TGTGCCAGCAGCTCGAGACAGGCTTGGAACACTGAAGCTTTCTTT.

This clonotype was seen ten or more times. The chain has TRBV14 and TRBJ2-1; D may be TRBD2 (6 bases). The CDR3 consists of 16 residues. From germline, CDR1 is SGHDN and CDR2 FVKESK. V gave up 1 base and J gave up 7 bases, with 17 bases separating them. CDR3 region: CASSQVAGSGSNEQFF. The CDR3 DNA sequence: TGTGCCAGCAGCCAAGTGGCGGGGTCTGGGAGTAATGAGCAGTTCTTC.

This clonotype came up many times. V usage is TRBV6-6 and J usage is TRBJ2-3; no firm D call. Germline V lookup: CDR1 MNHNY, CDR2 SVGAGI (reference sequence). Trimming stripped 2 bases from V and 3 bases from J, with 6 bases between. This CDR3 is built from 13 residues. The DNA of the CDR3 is TGTGCCAGCAGTTACAGGCAGACAGATACGCAGTATTTT. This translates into CASSYRQTDTQYF.

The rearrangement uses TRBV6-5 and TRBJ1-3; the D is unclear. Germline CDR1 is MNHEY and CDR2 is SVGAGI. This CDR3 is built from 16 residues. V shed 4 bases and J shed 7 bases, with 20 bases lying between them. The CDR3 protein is CASSSLRTEVGNTIYF. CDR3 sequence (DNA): TGTGCCAGCAGTTCATTAAGGACCGAAGTGGGGAACACCATATATTTT.

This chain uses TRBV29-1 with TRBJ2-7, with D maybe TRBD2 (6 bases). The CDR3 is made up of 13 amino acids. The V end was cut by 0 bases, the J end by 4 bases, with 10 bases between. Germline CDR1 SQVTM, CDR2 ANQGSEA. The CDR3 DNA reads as TGCAGCGTTGAAGATTCTAGCGCTTACGAGCAGTACTTC. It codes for CSVEDSSAYEQYF.

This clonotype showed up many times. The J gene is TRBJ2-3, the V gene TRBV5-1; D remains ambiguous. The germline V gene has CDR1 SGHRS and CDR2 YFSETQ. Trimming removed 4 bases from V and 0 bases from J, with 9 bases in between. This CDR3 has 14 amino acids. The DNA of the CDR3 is TGCGCCAGCAGCGCTCGCGCGAGCACAGATACGCAGTATTTT. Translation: CASSARASTDTQYF. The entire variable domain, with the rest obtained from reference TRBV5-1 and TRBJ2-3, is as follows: KAGVTQTPRYLIKTRGQQVTLSCSPISGHRSVSWYQQTPGQGLQFLFEYFSETQRNKGNFPGRFSGRQFSNSRSEMNVSTLELGDSALYLCASSARASTDTQYFGPGTRLTVL.

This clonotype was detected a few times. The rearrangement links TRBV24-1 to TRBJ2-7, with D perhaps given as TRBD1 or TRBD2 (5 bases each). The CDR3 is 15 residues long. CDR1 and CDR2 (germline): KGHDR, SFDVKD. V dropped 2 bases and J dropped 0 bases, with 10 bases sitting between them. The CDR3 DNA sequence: TGTGCCACCAGTGATTACCGGGACGGCTCCTACGAGCAGTACTTC. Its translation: CATSDYRDGSYEQYF.

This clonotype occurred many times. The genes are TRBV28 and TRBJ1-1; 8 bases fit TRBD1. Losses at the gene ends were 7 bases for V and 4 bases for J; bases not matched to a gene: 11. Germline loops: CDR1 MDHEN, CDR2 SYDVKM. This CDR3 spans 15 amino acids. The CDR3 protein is CASNLIGQGGTEAFF. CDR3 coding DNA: TGTGCCAGCAATCTCATAGGACAGGGAGGCACTGAAGCTTTCTTT.

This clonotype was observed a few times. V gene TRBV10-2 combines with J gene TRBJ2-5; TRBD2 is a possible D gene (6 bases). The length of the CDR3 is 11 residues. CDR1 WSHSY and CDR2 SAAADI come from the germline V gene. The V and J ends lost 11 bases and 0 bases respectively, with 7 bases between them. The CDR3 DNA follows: TGCGCCGGCGGGAACCAAGAGACCCAGTACTTC. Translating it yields CAGGNQETQYF.

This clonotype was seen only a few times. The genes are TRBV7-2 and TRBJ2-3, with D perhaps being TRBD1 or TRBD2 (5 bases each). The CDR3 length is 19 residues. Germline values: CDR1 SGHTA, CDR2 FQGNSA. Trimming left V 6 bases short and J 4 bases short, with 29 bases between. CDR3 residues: CASRPGQAANWGLPDTQYF. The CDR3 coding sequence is TGTGCCAGCAGACCCGGCCAAGCGGCCAACTGGGGGTTGCCAGATACGCAGTATTTT.